This T cell receptor (beta chain) was found in a study of blood T cell repertoires in COVID-19. This clone was seen a few times. This table comes from immunoSEQ multiplex PCR, and its TCRdb copy is limited to in-frame clones, with some not included. The table lists some 150,000 clones, approximately 85% of them singletons, with 8% in the top ten. The V gene's germline CDR1 is SGHTA and CDR2 FQGNSA. There are 15 residues in the CDR3. Germline trimming cut 4 bases from V and 10 bases from J; bases unmatched to any gene: 15. The specimen sequenced was peripheral blood. The receptor was derived from a woman aged 55-69 years with COVID-19, enrolled during active disease. The chain combines TRBV7-2 with TRBJ1-1; 7 bases are a match to TRBD1. CDR3 in DNA: TGTGCCAGCAGCTCCCGGGGGGGAGGGGGCGGTGGAGCTTTCTTT. Protein sequence: CASSSRGGGGGGAFF.